Only a few counts were recorded for the clone carrying this TCR beta chain. What it recognizes is unknown. The data were obtained in a study of cytomegalovirus exposure and HLA in healthy donors. PCR primers comprised 60 Vbeta and 13 Jbeta primers. Clones were read by immunoSEQ multiplex PCR, and TCRdb kept only the in-frame ones, dropping some. This table holds approximately 130,000 clones, roughly 79% found once. The study, taken as a whole, reports: Reportedly, fewer N-insertions than the roughly 600-donor mean appeared in an Asian-associated ancestry cluster in a later analysis.

The CDR3 is 16 amino acids. Between the trimmed V and J ends, which lost 0 bases and 14 bases, there was a span of 25 bases. Per the germline V gene, CDR1 is SGHRS and CDR2 is YFSETQ. V and J are TRBV5-1 and TRBJ2-3; the D gene is possibly TRBD2 (7 bases). This receptor was identified in a middle-aged woman in good health and CMV-seronegative. Sequencing was performed on PBMCs. The CDR3 DNA is TGCGCCAGCAGCTTGGAGGGCGGGGGCGCACAGATATTGGGGTATTTT. This gives the protein CASSLEGGGAQILGYF.